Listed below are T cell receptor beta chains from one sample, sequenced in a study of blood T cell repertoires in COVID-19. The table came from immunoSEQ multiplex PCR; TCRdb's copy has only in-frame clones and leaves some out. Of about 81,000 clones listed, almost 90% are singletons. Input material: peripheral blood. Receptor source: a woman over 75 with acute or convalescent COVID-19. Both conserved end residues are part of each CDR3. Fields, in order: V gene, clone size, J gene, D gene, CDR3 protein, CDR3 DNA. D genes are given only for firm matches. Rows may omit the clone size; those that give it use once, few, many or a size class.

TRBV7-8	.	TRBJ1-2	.	CASSATGTLSGYTF	TGTGCCAGCAGCGCCACAGGGACCTTGAGCGGCTACACCTTC
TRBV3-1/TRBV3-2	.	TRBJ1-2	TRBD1	CASSPRTGDGYTF	TGTGCCAGCAGCCCCCGGACAGGGGATGGCTACACCTTC
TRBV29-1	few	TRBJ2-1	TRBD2	CSVETGAGVF	TGCAGCGTTGAGACCGGGGCGGGGGTCTTC
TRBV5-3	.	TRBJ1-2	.	CARSTEWGEDLGGYTF	TGTGCCAGAAGCACCGAGTGGGGGGAGGACCTGGGTGGCTACACCTTC
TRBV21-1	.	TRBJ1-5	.	CASSKIMGRESQPQHF	TGTGCCAGCAGCAAAATTATGGGCAGGGAAAGCCAGCCCCAGCATTTT
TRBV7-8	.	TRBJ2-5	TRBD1	CASSLDRGAETQYF	TGTGCCAGCAGCTTAGACAGGGGAGCTGAGACCCAGTACTTC
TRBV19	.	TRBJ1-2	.	CASSRPGGGYGYTF	TGTGCCAGTAGTCGGCCGGGAGGAGGGTATGGCTACACCTTC
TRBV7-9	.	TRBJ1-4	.	CASSLDSQTNEKLFF	TGTGCCAGCAGCTTAGACAGCCAGACTAATGAAAAACTGTTTTTT
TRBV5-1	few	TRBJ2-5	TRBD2	CASSLASGAGGRRVGETQYF	TGCGCCAGCAGCTTGGCCTCTGGAGCGGGGGGTAGAAGAGTAGGAGAGACCCAGTACTTC
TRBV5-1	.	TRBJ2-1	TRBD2	CASSYRGVLTDEQFF	TGCGCCAGCAGCTATCGGGGGGTCCTGACAGATGAGCAGTTCTTC
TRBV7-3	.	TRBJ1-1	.	CASSSQGRGTEAFF	TGTGCCAGCAGCTCGCAGGGTAGGGGCACTGAAGCTTTCTTT
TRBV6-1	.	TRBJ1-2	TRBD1	CASSELGTGSGGYTF	TGTGCCAGCAGTGAGTTGGGGACAGGGAGCGGTGGCTACACCTTC
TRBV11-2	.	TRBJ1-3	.	CASSPYPNTIYF	TGTGCCAGCAGCCCTTATCCAAACACCATATATTTT
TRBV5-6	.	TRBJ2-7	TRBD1	CASSWTGANPYEQYF	TGTGCCAGCAGCTGGACAGGGGCGAACCCCTACGAGCAGTACTTC
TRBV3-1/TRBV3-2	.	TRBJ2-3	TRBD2	CASSPTSRRGYTDTQYF	TGTGCCAGCAGCCCGACTAGCAGGAGAGGGTATACAGATACGCAGTATTTT
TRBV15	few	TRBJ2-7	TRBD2	CATSRPAGDTYEQYF	TGTGCCACCAGCAGGCCAGCGGGGGATACCTACGAGCAGTACTTC
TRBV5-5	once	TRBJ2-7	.	CASSLGLKPYEQYF	TGTGCCAGCAGCTTGGGACTCAAACCCTACGAGCAGTACTTC
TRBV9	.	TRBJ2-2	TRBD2	CASSVATSGGELFF	TGTGCCAGCAGCGTAGCTACTAGCGGCGGGGAGCTGTTTTTT
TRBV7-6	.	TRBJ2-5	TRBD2	CASSLALAGKETQYF	TGTGCCAGCAGCTTAGCACTAGCGGGGAAAGAGACCCAGTACTTC
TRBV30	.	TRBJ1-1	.	CAWSRDMNTEAFF	TGTGCCTGGAGTCGGGATATGAACACTGAAGCTTTCTTT
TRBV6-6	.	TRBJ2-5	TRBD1	CASSTGTGATQYF	TGTGCCAGCAGCACCGGGACAGGGGCGACCCAGTACTTC
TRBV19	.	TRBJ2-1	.	CASSRGLLDGYEQFF	TGTGCCAGTAGTAGAGGACTGTTGGATGGGTATGAGCAGTTCTTC
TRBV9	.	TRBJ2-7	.	CASSVAGVGLVNEQYF	TGTGCCAGCAGCGTAGCGGGGGTGGGTTTGGTTAACGAGCAGTACTTC